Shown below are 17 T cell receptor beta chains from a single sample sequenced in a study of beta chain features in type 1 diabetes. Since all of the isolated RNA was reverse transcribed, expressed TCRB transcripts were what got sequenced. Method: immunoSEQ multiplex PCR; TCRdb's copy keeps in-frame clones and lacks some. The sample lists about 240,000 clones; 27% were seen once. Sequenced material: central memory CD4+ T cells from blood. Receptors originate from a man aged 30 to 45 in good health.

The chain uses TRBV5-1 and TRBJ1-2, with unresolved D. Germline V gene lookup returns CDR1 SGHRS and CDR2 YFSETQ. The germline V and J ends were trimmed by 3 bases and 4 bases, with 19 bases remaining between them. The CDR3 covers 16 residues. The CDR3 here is CASSSHPPTGSYGYTF. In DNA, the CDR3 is TGCGCCAGCAGCTCCCATCCGCCGACGGGAAGCTATGGCTACACCTTC.

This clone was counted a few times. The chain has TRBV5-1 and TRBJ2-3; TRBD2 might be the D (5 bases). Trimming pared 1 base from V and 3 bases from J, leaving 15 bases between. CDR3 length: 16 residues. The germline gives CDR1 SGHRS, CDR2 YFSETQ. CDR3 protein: CASSLTRFSGTDTQYF. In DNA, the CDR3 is TGCGCCAGCAGCTTGACCAGGTTCTCGGGAACAGATACGCAGTATTTT.

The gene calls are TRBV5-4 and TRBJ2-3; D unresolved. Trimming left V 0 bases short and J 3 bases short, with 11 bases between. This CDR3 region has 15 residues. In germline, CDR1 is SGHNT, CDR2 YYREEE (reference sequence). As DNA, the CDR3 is TGTGCCAGCAGCTTGGGAATAGGGTCTACAGATACGCAGTATTTT. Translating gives CASSLGIGSTDTQYF.

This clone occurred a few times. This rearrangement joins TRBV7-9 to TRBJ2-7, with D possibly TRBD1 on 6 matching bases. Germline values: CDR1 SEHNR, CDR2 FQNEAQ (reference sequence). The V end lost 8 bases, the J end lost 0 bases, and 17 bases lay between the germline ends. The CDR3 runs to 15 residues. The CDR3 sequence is CASSPDRTSSYEQYF. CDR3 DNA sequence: TGTGCCAGCTCCCCGGACAGAACCAGCTCCTACGAGCAGTACTTC.

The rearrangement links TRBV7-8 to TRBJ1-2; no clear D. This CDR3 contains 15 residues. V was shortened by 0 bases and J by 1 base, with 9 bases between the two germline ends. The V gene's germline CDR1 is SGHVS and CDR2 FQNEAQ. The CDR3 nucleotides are TGTGCCAGCAGCTTAGCAGGCGGACTTAACTATGGCTACACCTTC. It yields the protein CASSLAGGLNYGYTF.

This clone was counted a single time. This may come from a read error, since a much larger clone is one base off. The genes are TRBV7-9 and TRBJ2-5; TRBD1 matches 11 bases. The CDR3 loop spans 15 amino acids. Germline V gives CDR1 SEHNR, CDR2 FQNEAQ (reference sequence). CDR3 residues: CATSLAGTGGETQYF. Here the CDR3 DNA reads TGTGCCACCAGCTTAGCAGGGACAGGGGGAGAGACCCAGTACTTC.

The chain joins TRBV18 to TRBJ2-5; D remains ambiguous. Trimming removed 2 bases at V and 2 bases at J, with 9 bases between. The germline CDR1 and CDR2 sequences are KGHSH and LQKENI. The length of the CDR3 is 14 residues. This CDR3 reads CASSPSLYQETQYF. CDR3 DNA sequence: TGTGCCAGCTCACCATCCCTGTATCAAGAGACCCAGTACTTC.

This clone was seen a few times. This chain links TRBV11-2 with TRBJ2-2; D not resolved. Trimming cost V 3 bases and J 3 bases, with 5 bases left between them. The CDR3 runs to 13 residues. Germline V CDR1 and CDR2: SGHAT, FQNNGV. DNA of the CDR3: TGTGCCAGCAGCTTCATCGACACCGGGGAGCTGTTTTTT. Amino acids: CASSFIDTGELFF. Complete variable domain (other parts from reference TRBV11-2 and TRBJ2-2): EAGVAQSPRYKIIEKRQSVAFWCNPISGHATLYWYQQILGQGPKLLIQFQNNGVVDDSQLPKDRFSAERLKGVDSTLKIQPAKLEDSAVYLCASSFIDTGELFFGEGSRLTVL.

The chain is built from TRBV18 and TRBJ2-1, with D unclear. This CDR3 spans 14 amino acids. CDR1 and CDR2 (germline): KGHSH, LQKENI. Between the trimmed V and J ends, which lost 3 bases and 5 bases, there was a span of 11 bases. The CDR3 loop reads CASSPRTDNNEQFF. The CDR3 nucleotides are TGTGCCAGCTCACCCCGGACGGATAACAATGAGCAGTTCTTC.

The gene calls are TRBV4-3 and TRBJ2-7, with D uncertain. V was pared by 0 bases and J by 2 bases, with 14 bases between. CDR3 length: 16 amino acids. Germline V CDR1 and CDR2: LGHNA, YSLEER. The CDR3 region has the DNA TGCGCCAGCAGCCAAGATTGGCGGCAGGCGCCCTACGAGCAGTACTTC. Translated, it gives CASSQDWRQAPYEQYF.

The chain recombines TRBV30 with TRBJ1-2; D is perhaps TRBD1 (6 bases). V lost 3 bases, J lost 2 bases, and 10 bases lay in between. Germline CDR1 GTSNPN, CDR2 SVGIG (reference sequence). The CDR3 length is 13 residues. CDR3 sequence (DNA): TGTGCCTGGAGAGTAACAGGGAACTATGGCTACACCTTC. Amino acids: CAWRVTGNYGYTF.

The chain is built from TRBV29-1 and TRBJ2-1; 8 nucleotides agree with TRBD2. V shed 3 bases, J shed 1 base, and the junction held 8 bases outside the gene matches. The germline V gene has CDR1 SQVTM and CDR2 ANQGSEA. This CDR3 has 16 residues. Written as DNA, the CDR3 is TGCAGCGTTGATTTAGGTGCGGGAGGATCCTACAATGAGCAGTTCTTC. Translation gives CSVDLGAGGSYNEQFF.

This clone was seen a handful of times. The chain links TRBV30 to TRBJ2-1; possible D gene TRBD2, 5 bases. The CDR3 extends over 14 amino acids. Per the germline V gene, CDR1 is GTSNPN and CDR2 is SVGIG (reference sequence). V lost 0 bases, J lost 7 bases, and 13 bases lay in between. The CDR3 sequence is CAWSVLGLRNEQFF. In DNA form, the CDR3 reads TGTGCCTGGAGTGTACTAGGACTCCGAAATGAGCAGTTCTTC.

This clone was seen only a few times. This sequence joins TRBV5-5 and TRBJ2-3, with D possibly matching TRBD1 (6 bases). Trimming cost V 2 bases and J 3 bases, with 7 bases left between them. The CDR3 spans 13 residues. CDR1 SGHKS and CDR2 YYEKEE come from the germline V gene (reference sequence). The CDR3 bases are TGTGCCAGCAGCTTACAGGGAACAGATACGCAGTATTTT. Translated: CASSLQGTDTQYF.

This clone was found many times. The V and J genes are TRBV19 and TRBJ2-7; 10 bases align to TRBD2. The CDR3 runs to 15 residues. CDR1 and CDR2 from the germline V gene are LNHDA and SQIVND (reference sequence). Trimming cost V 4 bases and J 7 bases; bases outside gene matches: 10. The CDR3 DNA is TGTGCCAGTAGTACTAGCGGGAGCTCGGATTGGGAGCAGTACTTC. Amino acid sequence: CASSTSGSSDWEQYF.

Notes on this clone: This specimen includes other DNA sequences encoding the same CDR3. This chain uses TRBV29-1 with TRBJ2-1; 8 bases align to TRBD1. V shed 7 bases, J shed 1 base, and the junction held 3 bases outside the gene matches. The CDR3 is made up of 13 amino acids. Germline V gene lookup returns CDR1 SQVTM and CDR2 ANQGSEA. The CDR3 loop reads CSARQGSYNEQFF. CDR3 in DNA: TGCAGCGCTCGACAGGGGTCCTACAATGAGCAGTTCTTC.

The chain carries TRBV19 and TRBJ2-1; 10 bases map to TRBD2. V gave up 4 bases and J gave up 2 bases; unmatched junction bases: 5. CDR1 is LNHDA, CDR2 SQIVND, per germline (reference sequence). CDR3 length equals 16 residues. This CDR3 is CASSKSSGGTYNEQFF. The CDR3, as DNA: TGTGCCAGTAGTAAGTCTAGCGGGGGAACCTACAATGAGCAGTTCTTC.